This note documents a single TCR beta chain sequence. The trim removed 3 bases at V and 4 bases at J, leaving 5 bases unmatched. Looked up from germline, CDR1 is SGHTA and CDR2 is FQGNSA. The CDR3 has 16 residues. These data are taken from a study of PD-1 blockade in mismatch repair-deficient tumors. Assay used: immunoSEQ multiplex PCR; TCRdb lists only in-frame clones, some missing. The sample includes about 100,000 clones, 82% of them seen just once. The sample in question was peripheral blood, obtained roughly 36 weeks after starting pembrolizumab. This TCR derives from an adult with mismatch repair-deficient cancer. This chain connects TRBV7-2 to TRBJ2-1, with 11 bases aligning to TRBD2. In nucleotides, the CDR3 is TGTGCCAGCAGCTTCCGGACTAGCGGGCTTTACAATGAGCAGTTCTTC. It codes for CASSFRTSGLYNEQFF.